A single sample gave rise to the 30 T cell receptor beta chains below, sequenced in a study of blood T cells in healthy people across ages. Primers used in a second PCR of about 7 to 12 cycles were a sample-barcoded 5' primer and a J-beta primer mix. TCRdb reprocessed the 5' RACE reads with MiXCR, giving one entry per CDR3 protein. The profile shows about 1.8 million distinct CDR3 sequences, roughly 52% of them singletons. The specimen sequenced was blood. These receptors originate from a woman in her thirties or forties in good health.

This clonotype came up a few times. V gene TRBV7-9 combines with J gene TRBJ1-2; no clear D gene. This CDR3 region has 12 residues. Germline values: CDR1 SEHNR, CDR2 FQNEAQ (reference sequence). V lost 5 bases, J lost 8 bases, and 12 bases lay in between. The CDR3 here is CASSQEERGYTF. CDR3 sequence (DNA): TGTGCCAGCAGCCAGGAAGAGAGGGGCTACACCTTC.

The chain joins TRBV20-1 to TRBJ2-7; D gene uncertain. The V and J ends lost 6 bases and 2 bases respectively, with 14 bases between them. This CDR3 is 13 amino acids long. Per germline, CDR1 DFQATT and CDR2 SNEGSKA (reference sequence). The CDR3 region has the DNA TGCAGTGCCACGGTGACCGCCACCTACGAGCAGTACTTC. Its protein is CSATVTATYEQYF.

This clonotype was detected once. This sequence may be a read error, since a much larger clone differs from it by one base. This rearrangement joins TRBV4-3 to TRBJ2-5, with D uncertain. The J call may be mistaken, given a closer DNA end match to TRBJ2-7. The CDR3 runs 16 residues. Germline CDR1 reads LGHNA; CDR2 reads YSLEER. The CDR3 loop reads CASRQGRQNSLYEQYF. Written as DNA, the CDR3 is TGCGCCAGCCGCCAAGGTCGGCAGAACAGCCTCTACGAGCAGTACTTC.

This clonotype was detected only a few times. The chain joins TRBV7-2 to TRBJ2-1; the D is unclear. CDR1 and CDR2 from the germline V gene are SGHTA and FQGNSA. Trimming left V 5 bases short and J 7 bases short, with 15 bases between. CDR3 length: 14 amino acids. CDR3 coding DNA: TGTGCCAGCAGCGTCGGTATCAGCCCTAATGAGCAGTTCTTC. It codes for CASSVGISPNEQFF.

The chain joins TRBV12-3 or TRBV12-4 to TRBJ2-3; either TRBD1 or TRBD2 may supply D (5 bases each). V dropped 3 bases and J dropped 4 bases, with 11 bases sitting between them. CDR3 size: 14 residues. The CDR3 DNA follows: TGTGCCAGCAGTTTGTCGGGGCACGCAGATACGCAGTATTTT. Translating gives CASSLSGHADTQYF.

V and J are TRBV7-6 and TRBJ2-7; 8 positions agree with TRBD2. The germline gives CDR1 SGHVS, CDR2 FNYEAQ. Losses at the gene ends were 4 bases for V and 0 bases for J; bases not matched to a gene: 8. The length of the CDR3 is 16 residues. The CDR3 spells CASSSVGGGPSYEQYF. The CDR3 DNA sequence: TGTGCCAGCAGCTCGGTGGGCGGGGGGCCCTCCTACGAGCAGTACTTC.

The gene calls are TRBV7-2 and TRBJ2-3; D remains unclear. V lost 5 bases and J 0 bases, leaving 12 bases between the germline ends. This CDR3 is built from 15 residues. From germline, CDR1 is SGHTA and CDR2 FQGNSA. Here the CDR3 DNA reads TGTGCCAGCAGCACGCCGCTTGTTAGCACAGATACGCAGTATTTT. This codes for CASSTPLVSTDTQYF.

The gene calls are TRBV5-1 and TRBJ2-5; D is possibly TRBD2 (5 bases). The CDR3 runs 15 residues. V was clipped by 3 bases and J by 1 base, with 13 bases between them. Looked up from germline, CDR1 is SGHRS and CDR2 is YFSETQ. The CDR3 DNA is TGCGCCAGCAGCTCCCCGACGGACTTCCAAGAGACCCAGTACTTC. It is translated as CASSSPTDFQETQYF.

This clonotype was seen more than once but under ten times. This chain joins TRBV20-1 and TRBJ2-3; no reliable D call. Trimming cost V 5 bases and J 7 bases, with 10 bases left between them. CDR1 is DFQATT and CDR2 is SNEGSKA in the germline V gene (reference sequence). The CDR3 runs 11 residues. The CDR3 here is CSADRTHTQYF. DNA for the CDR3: TGCAGTGCTGACCGTACCCATACGCAGTATTTT.

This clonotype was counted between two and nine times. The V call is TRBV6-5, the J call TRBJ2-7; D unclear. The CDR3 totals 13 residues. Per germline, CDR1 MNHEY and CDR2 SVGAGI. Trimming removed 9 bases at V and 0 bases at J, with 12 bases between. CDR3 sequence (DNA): TGTGCCAGTCGATCCTCCAGCTCCTACGAGCAGTACTTC. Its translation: CASRSSSSYEQYF.

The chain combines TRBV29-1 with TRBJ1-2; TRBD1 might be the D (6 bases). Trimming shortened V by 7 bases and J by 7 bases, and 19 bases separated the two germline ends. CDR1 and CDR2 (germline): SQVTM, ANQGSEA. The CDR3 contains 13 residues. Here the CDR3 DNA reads TGCAGCGCTTTACGTGAGGGGGGGTCTGGCTACACCTTC. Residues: CSALREGGSGYTF. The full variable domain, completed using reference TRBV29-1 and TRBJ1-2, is SAVISQKPSRDICQRGTSLTIQCQVDSQVTMMFWYRQQPGQSLTLIATANQGSEATYESGFVIDKFPISRPNLTFSTLTVSNMSPEDSSIYLCSALREGGSGYTFGSGTRLTVV.

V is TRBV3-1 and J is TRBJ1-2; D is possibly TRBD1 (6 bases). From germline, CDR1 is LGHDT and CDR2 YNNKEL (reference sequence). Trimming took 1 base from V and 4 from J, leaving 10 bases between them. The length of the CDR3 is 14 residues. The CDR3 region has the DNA TGTGCCAGCAGCCAAGGGGACACACTCTATGGCTACACCTTC. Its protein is CASSQGDTLYGYTF.

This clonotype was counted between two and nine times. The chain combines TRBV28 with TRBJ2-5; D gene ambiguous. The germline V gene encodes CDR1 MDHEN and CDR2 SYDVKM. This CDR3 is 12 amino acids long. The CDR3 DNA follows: TGTGGAGCAGAGACACCTGGGGAGACCCAGTACTTC. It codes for CGAETPGETQYF.

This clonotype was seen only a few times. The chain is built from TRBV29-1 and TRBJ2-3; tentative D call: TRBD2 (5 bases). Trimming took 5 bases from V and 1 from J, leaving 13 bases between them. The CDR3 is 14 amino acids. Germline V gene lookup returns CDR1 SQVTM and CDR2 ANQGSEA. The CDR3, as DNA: TGCAGCGTTCGGGAAGCCCGTGGCACAGATACGCAGTATTTT. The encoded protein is CSVREARGTDTQYF.

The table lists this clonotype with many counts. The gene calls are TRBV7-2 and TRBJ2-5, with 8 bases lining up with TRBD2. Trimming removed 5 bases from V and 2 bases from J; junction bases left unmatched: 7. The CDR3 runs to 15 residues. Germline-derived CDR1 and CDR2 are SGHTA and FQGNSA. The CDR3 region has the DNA TGTGCCAGCAGCCGCAGCGGGGGAGGACAAGAGACCCAGTACTTC. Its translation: CASSRSGGGQETQYF. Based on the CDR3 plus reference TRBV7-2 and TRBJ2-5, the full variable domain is GAGVSQSPSNKVTEKGKDVELRCDPISGHTALYWYRQSLGQGLEFLIYFQGNSAPDKSGLPSDRFSAERTGGSVSTLTIQRTQQEDSAVYLCASSRSGGGQETQYFGPGTRLLVL.

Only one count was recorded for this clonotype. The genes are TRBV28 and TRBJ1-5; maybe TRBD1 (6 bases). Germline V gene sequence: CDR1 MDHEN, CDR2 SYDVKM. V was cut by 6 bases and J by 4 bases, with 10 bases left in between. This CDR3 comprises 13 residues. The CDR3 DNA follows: TGTGCCAGCAGGGGGACACAAAATCAGCCCCAGCATTTT. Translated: CASRGTQNQPQHF.

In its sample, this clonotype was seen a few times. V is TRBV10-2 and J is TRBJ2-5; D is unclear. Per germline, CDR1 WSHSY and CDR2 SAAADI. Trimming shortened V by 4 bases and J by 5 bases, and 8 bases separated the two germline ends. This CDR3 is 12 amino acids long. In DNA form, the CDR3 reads TGCGCCAGCAGTGGGGAAGGGGAGACCCAGTACTTC. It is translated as CASSGEGETQYF.

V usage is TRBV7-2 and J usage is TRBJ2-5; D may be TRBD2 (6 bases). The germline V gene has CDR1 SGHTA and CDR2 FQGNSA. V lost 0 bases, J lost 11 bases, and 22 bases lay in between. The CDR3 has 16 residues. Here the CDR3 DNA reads TGTGCCAGCAGCTTAGCGGTAGTATTCACCGGTGGAGGGCAGTACTTC. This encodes CASSLAVVFTGGGQYF. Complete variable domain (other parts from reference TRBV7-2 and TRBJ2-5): GAGVSQSPSNKVTEKGKDVELRCDPISGHTALYWYRQSLGQGLEFLIYFQGNSAPDKSGLPSDRFSAERTGGSVSTLTIQRTQQEDSAVYLCASSLAVVFTGGGQYFGPGTRLLVL.

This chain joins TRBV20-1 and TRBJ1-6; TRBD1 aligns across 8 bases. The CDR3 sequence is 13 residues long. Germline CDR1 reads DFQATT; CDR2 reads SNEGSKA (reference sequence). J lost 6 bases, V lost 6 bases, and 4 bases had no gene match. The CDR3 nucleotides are TGCAGTGCGGTAACAGGGGGTAATTCACCCCTCCACTTT. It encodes CSAVTGGNSPLHF.

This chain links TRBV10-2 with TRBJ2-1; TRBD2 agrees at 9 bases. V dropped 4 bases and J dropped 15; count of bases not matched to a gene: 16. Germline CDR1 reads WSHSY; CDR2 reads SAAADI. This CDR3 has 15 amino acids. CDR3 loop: CASSAEGLAGTAPFF. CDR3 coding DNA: TGCGCCAGCAGTGCCGAGGGTCTAGCGGGGACTGCCCCGTTCTTC.

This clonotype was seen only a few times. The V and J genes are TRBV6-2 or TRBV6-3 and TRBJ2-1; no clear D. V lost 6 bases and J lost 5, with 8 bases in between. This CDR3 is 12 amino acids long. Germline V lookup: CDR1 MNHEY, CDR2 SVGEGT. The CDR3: CASRPQDNEQFF. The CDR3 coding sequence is TGTGCCAGCAGGCCTCAAGACAATGAGCAGTTCTTC.

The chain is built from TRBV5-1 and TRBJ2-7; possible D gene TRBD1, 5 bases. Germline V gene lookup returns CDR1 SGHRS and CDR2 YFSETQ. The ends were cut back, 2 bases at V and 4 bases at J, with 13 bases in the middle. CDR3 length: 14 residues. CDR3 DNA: TGCGCCAGCAGCTTCCGAGCAGGGTTTTACGAGCAGTACTTC. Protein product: CASSFRAGFYEQYF.

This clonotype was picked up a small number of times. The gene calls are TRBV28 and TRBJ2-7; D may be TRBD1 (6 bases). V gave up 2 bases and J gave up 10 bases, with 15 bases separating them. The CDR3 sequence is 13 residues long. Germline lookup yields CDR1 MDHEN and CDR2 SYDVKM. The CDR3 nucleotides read TGTGCCAGCAGTTTAGCCCCCCAGGGGTCCCAGTACTTC. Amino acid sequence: CASSLAPQGSQYF.

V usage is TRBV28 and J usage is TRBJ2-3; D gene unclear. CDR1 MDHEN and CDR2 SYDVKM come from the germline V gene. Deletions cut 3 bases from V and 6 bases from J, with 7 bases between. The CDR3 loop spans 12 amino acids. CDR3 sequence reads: CASSFGMDTQYF. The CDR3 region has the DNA TGTGCCAGCAGTTTCGGTATGGATACGCAGTATTTT.

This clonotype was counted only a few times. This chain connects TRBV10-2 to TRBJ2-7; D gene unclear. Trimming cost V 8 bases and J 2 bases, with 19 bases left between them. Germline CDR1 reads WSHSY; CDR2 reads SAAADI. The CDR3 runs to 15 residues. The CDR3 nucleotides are TGCGCCAGCTGGTCCCCGGCCGAGCCCACCTACGAGCAGTACTTC. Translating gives CASWSPAEPTYEQYF.

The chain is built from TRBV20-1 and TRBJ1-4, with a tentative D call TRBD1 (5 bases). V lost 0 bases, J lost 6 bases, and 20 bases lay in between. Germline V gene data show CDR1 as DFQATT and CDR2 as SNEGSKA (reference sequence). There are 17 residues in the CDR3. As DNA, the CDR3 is TGCAGTGCTAGAGATCATACTGGTGCAGGGATAGATGAAAAACTGTTTTTT. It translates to CSARDHTGAGIDEKLFF.

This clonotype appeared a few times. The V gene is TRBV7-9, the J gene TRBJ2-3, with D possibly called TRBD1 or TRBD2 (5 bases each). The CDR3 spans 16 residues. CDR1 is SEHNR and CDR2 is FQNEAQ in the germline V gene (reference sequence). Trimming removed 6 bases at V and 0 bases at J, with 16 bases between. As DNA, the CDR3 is TGTGCCAGCAGAGCCGGGGCCTCCCCTAGCACAGATACGCAGTATTTT. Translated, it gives CASRAGASPSTDTQYF.

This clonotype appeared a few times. This CDR3 reads CSATPGYGVSNEQFF. In DNA, the CDR3 is TGCAGTGCTACGCCCGGCTACGGGGTCTCCAATGAGCAGTTCTTC. The gene calls are TRBV20-1 and TRBJ2-1; perhaps TRBD2 as D (5 bases). Trimming took 4 bases from V and 6 from J, leaving 19 bases between them. CDR3 length: 15 amino acids. The germline V gene has CDR1 DFQATT and CDR2 SNEGSKA (reference sequence).

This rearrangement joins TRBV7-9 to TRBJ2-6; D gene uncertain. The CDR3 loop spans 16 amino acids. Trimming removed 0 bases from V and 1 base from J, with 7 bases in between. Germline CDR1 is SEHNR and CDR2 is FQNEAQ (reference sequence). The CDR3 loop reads CASSLARQSGANVLTF. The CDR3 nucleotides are TGTGCCAGCAGCTTAGCGAGGCAATCTGGGGCCAACGTCCTGACTTTC.

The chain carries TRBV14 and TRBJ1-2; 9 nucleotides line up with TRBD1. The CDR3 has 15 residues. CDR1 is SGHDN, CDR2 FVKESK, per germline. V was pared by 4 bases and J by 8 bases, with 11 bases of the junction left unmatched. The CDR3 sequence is CASSPAGTGPRGYTF. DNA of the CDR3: TGTGCCAGCAGCCCCGCGGGGACAGGGCCGAGGGGCTACACCTTC.